Shown below are 30 T cell receptor beta chains from a single sample sequenced in a study of CD8+CD57+ T cells in acquired aplastic anemia. Investigators profiled TCR beta VDJ and CDR3 from genomic DNA template. In TCRdb, the reads were re-called with MiXCR into one record per CDR3 protein. Of around 500,000 distinct CDR3 sequences listed, more than 25% were seen once; the top ten hold 0.82%. Only patients with CD8+CD57+ cell expansion on flow cytometry were chosen for sequencing. Material for sequencing was sorted CD4+, CD8+, or CD8+CD57+ T cells (not recorded which) from PBMCs. Source of these receptors: a human donor with aplastic anemia.

The rearrangement joins TRBV19 to TRBJ1-2; no reliable D call. Looked up from germline, CDR1 is LNHDA and CDR2 is SQIVND (reference sequence). This CDR3 comprises 13 residues. With 6 bases removed from V and 5 bases from J, the gap between germline ends came to 13 bases. In nucleotides, the CDR3 is TGTGCCAGTAGCCCCGGGATCTCTTATGGCTACACCTTC. Encoded protein: CASSPGISYGYTF.

In its sample, this clonotype was seen many times. CDR3 residues: CASSSPGPPGVYEQYF. Here the CDR3 DNA reads TGTGCCAGCAGTTCCCCGGGTCCTCCTGGGGTCTACGAGCAGTACTTC. This chain links TRBV25-1 with TRBJ2-7; D is undetermined. Trimming removed 5 bases from V and 3 bases from J, with 20 bases in between. The germline V gene has CDR1 MGHDK and CDR2 SYGVNS. CDR3 length equals 16 residues.

This clonotype was observed a few times. This chain links TRBV9 with TRBJ2-3; the D gene could be TRBD1 or TRBD2 (5 bases each). The CDR3 spans 15 residues. The V gene's germline CDR1 is SGDLS and CDR2 YYNGEE. V gave up 4 bases and J gave up 0 bases, with 12 bases separating them. The CDR3 loop is CASSRWDASTDTQYF. CDR3 in DNA: TGTGCCAGCAGCCGATGGGACGCTAGCACAGATACGCAGTATTTT.

The chain links TRBV4-1 to TRBJ2-5, with D perhaps TRBD1 (5 bases). Trimming removed 1 base at V and 5 bases at J, with 17 bases between. Germline V CDR1 and CDR2: MGHRA, YSYEKL. CDR3 length: 16 residues. The CDR3 is CASSQVSDNVLETQYF. The CDR3 DNA is TGCGCCAGCAGCCAAGTTTCGGACAACGTTTTGGAGACCCAGTACTTC.

A remark on this clonotype: The junction shows a germline mismatch at one end, possibly a read error. This chain uses TRBV10-2 with TRBJ1-6; D is unclear. CDR1 WSHSY and CDR2 SAAADI come from the germline V gene. The CDR3 runs to 10 residues. The CDR3 is CASSFSPLHF. The CDR3 coding sequence is TGTGCCAGCAGTTTTTCACCCCTCCACTTT.

J is TRBJ2-7 and V is TRBV11-1; TRBD2 matches 9 bases. Trimming at V came to 5 bases and at J to 0 bases, leaving 8 bases not matched to a gene. The CDR3 totals 16 residues. Germline V CDR1 and CDR2: SGHAT, FQDESV (reference sequence). The CDR3 DNA reads as TGTGCCAGCAGCCCTCCGAGTAGCGGGAGCTCCTACGAGCAGTACTTC. This translates into CASSPPSSGSSYEQYF.

This clonotype was counted ten times or more. The chain combines TRBV2 with TRBJ1-1; D is unclear. Deletions cut 6 bases from V and 4 bases from J, with 9 bases between. Germline CDR1 reads SNHLY; CDR2 reads FYNNEI. The CDR3 runs 12 residues. The CDR3 region has the DNA TGTGCCAGCAGCGGGTTCGGCACTGAAGCTTTCTTT. Translating gives CASSGFGTEAFF. Full variable domain (rest looked up from reference TRBV2 and TRBJ1-1): EPEVTQTPSHQVTQMGQEVILRCVPISNHLYFYWYRQILGQKVEFLVSFYNNEISEKSEIFDDQFSVERPDGSNFTLKIRSTKLEDSAMYFCASSGFGTEAFFGQGTRLTVV.

The chain has TRBV7-9 and TRBJ2-7; 7 bases are a match to TRBD2. Germline V CDR1 and CDR2: SEHNR, FQNEAQ (reference sequence). CDR3 size: 14 residues. Trimming at V came to 4 bases and at J to 1 base, leaving 4 bases not matched to a gene. The CDR3 region has the DNA TGTGCCAGCAGCTCTCCGGGGGGATCCTACGAGCAGTACTTC. Amino acids: CASSSPGGSYEQYF.

This rearrangement joins TRBV19 to TRBJ1-2; D remains ambiguous. V dropped 3 bases and J dropped 2 bases, with 10 bases sitting between them. CDR3 length equals 14 residues. CDR1 and CDR2 (germline): LNHDA, SQIVND (reference sequence). The CDR3 reads CASSMLERNYGYTF. DNA of the CDR3: TGTGCCAGTAGTATGCTGGAGCGGAACTATGGCTACACCTTC.

This clonotype was seen ten or more times. The V call is TRBV2, the J call TRBJ2-1; 13 nucleotides align to TRBD2. The trim removed 6 bases at V and 10 bases at J, leaving 9 bases unmatched. CDR3 length equals 15 residues. Germline V gives CDR1 SNHLY, CDR2 FYNNEI. The CDR3, as DNA: TGTGCCAGCAGGGCCGGACTAGCGGGGGCAGGGGAGCAGTTCTTC. This translates into CASRAGLAGAGEQFF.

This clonotype was detected ten times or more. This rearrangement joins TRBV6-1 to TRBJ1-2; D uncertain. CDR3 length: 13 amino acids. Deletions cut 1 base from V and 7 bases from J, with 10 bases between. Looked up from germline, CDR1 is MNHNS and CDR2 is SASEGT. The CDR3 reads CASSEVSGGGYTF. The CDR3 nucleotides are TGTGCCAGCAGTGAAGTGTCCGGCGGTGGCTACACCTTC.

This clonotype was counted between two and nine times. This chain connects TRBV5-8 to TRBJ1-5, with 9 bases matching TRBD1. This CDR3 has 16 residues. In germline, CDR1 is SGHTS, CDR2 YDEGEE. The V gene end was trimmed by 1 base and the J gene end by 6 bases; junction bases not matched to a gene: 8. The CDR3 DNA is TGTGCCAGCAGCTTGACGGGACAGGGCCCCAGTCAGCCCCAGCATTTT. It is translated as CASSLTGQGPSQPQHF.

This clonotype was observed a handful of times. The conserved closing phenylalanine or tryptophan is absent in this CDR3, likely reflecting a read error. The CDR3 DNA is TGTGCCAGTAGTATCTCGGGGGGCGCGGATCAGCCCCAGCATTCT. Amino acids: CASSISGGADQPQHS. This rearrangement joins TRBV19 to TRBJ1-5; TRBD1 is a possible D gene (6 bases). This CDR3 has 15 residues. CDR1 and CDR2 from the germline V gene are LNHDA and SQIVND (reference sequence). V was trimmed by 3 bases and J by 5 bases, leaving 14 bases between them.

This clonotype occurred many times. The chain links TRBV12-3 or TRBV12-4 to TRBJ1-2, with D uncertain. The CDR3 is made up of 11 amino acids. The V gene lost 3 bases and the J gene lost 6 bases, with 5 bases spanning the gap. CDR3: CASSFLDGYTF. The CDR3 DNA follows: TGTGCCAGCAGTTTCCTGGATGGCTACACCTTC.

Worth noting for this clonotype: Since a much larger clone is just one base distant, this may be a read error. The chain employs TRBV20-1 and TRBJ2-1; TRBD1 agrees at 8 bases. V was pared by 5 bases and J by 10 bases, with 7 bases of the junction left unmatched. Germline CDR1 is DFQATT and CDR2 is SNEGSKA (reference sequence). The length of the CDR3 is 12 residues. The CDR3 DNA is TGCAGTGCTGCTCAGGGGGCTAACGAGCAGTTCTTC. Translation: CSAAQGANEQFF.

Comments on this clonotype: At one boundary the junction diverges from the germline segment, which might be a read error. The chain has TRBV11-1 and TRBJ2-1; D uncertain. The CDR3 totals 14 residues. Germline V gene sequence: CDR1 SGHAT, CDR2 FQDESV (reference sequence). The CDR3 region has the DNA TGTGCCAGCAGCTCACTGTCGGTGGAAGAGACCCAGTGCTTC. It specifies CASSSLSVEETQCF.

This clonotype has ten or more counts. The chain links TRBV20-1 to TRBJ1-1, with a tentative D call TRBD1 (6 bases). This CDR3 contains 13 residues. Trimming took off 0 bases at V and 8 bases at J, with 13 bases between the two ends. From germline, CDR1 is DFQATT and CDR2 SNEGSKA (reference sequence). DNA of the CDR3: TGCAGTGCTAGAGACGGACAGCGGGACGAAGCTTTCTTT. As protein: CSARDGQRDEAFF.

This clonotype was seen a handful of times. The chain joins TRBV10-3 to TRBJ1-2; D is perhaps TRBD1 (6 bases). The CDR3 spans 13 residues. With 10 bases removed from V and 0 bases from J, the gap between germline ends came to 12 bases. Germline V lookup: CDR1 ENHRY, CDR2 SYGVKD. The CDR3 region is CATSRGTNYGYTF. The CDR3, as DNA: TGTGCCACCTCCAGGGGTACTAACTATGGCTACACCTTC.

The sample holds many counts of this clonotype. The chain employs TRBV20-1 and TRBJ2-5, with D perhaps TRBD1 (6 bases). Per the germline V gene, CDR1 is DFQATT and CDR2 is SNEGSKA (reference sequence). Trimming left V 6 bases short and J 2 bases short, with 16 bases between. The CDR3 contains 14 residues. Written as DNA, the CDR3 is TGCAGTGCCCTGGAAGTAACAGGGCAAGAGACCCAGTACTTC. This codes for CSALEVTGQETQYF.

This clonotype was recorded only once. The junction departs from germline at one end; a sequencing error may be responsible. V usage is TRBV13 and J usage is TRBJ2-7; D is unresolved. Per germline, CDR1 PRHDT and CDR2 FYEKMQ (reference sequence). The CDR3 loop spans 15 amino acids. CDR3 coding DNA: TGTGCCAGCAGCGTAGGTACCCTAGGGTCAAACGAGCAGTACTTC. Residues: CASSVGTLGSNEQYF.

The chain links TRBV19 to TRBJ1-2; 7 positions agree with TRBD1. The CDR3 is 13 amino acids. Germline lookup yields CDR1 LNHDA and CDR2 SQIVND (reference sequence). Losses at the gene ends were 5 bases for V and 8 bases for J; bases not matched to a gene: 8. The CDR3 region has the DNA TGTGCCAGTAGTGTCACAGGGGTGAACGGCTACACCTTC. As protein: CASSVTGVNGYTF. Drawing the rest from reference TRBV19 and TRBJ1-2, the complete variable domain is DGGITQSPKYLFRKEGQNVTLSCEQNLNHDAMYWYRQDPGQGLRLIYYSQIVNDFQKGDIAEGYSVSREKKESFPLTVTSAQKNPTAFYLCASSVTGVNGYTFGSGTRLTVV.

This clonotype appeared many times. The chain uses TRBV2 and TRBJ2-7, with 10 bases that match TRBD1. The length of the CDR3 is 13 residues. J lost 6 bases, V lost 8 bases, and 7 bases had no gene match. Germline loops: CDR1 SNHLY, CDR2 FYNNEI. The CDR3: CASRQGALLEQYF. The DNA of the CDR3 is TGTGCCAGCCGACAGGGGGCGCTTCTCGAGCAGTACTTC.

As concerns this clonotype: This may stem from a read error, because a much larger clone lies one nucleotide away. The chain combines TRBV7-9 with TRBJ2-3; TRBD2 might be the D (6 bases). CDR1 and CDR2 from the germline V gene are SEHNR and FQNEAQ (reference sequence). CDR3 size: 12 residues. The V end lost 1 base, the J end lost 8 bases, and 7 bases lay between the germline ends. CDR3 protein: CASSLEGGTQYF. The CDR3 DNA reads as TGTGCCAGCAGCTTAGAGGGAGGTACGCAGTATTTT. Using reference TRBV7-9 and TRBJ2-3 for the parts outside the CDR3, the full variable domain is DTGVSQNPRHKITKRGQNVTFRCDPISEHNRLYWYRQTLGQGPEFLTYFQNEAQLEKSRLLSDRFSAERPKGSFSTLEIQRTEQGDSAMYLCASSLEGGTQYFGPGTRLTVL.

This chain links TRBV5-1 with TRBJ2-2, with 12 bases fitting TRBD2. CDR3 length equals 18 residues. V dropped 2 bases and J dropped 3; count of bases not matched to a gene: 8. The germline gives CDR1 SGHRS, CDR2 YFSETQ. For the CDR3, the DNA is TGCGCCAGCAGCTTTAGGGCTAGCGGGAGGGGTTACACCGGGGAGCTGTTTTTT. Amino acid sequence: CASSFRASGRGYTGELFF. The whole variable domain, remainder taken from reference TRBV5-1 and TRBJ2-2, is KAGVTQTPRYLIKTRGQQVTLSCSPISGHRSVSWYQQTPGQGLQFLFEYFSETQRNKGNFPGRFSGRQFSNSRSEMNVSTLELGDSALYLCASSFRASGRGYTGELFFGEGSRLTVL.

The chain carries TRBV7-8 and TRBJ2-7; 9 nucleotides agree with TRBD1. CDR1 and CDR2 (germline): SGHVS, FQNEAQ. This CDR3 is 14 amino acids long. The J segment lost 6 bases and the V segment lost 4 bases, leaving 7 bases of the junction unmatched. CDR3 sequence (DNA): TGTGCCAGCAGCTGGGACAGGGCCCCCGGCGAGCAGTACTTC. Protein: CASSWDRAPGEQYF.

The chain couples TRBV27 to TRBJ2-5, with 13 nucleotides matching TRBD2. V lost 3 bases and J lost 5; bases outside the gene matches: 9. Per germline, CDR1 MNHEY and CDR2 SMNVEV (reference sequence). The length of the CDR3 is 17 residues. The CDR3 DNA follows: TGTGCCAGCAGTTTGACAAGGACTAGCGGGGGTGGGGAGACCCAGTACTTC. Translation: CASSLTRTSGGGETQYF.

This clonotype was seen more than once but under ten times. The rearrangement uses TRBV27 and TRBJ1-6; no clear D gene. The CDR3 totals 16 residues. Trimming stripped 2 bases from V and 0 bases from J, with 8 bases between. The V gene's germline CDR1 is MNHEY and CDR2 SMNVEV (reference sequence). The CDR3 protein is CASSLAPPSYNSPLHF. The DNA of the CDR3 is TGTGCCAGCAGTTTAGCGCCACCCTCCTATAATTCACCCCTCCACTTT.

V and J are TRBV5-5 and TRBJ2-7; D is possibly TRBD1 or TRBD2 (5 bases each). This CDR3 region has 16 residues. The germline gives CDR1 SGHKS, CDR2 YYEKEE (reference sequence). V shed 0 bases and J shed 5 bases, with 18 bases lying between them. CDR3 DNA: TGTGCCAGCAGCTTGGCCGGGACGGTCTCGTCAGACGAGCAGTACTTC. It codes for CASSLAGTVSSDEQYF. The full variable domain, with the rest looked up from reference TRBV5-5 and TRBJ2-7, is DAGVTQSPTHLIKTRGQQVTLRCSPISGHKSVSWYQQVLGQGPQFIFQYYEKEERGRGNFPDRFSARQFPNYSSELNVNALLLGDSALYLCASSLAGTVSSDEQYFGPGTRLTVT.

This clonotype was detected ten times or more. This chain joins TRBV2 and TRBJ1-1, with D perhaps TRBD1 (5 bases). Trimming cost V 8 bases and J 3 bases, with 16 bases left between them. The germline gives CDR1 SNHLY, CDR2 FYNNEI. The CDR3 contains 14 residues. CDR3 amino acids: CASGRTLSDTEAFF. CDR3 nucleotides: TGTGCCAGCGGAAGGACACTCAGTGACACTGAAGCTTTCTTT.

This clonotype was observed a handful of times. The conserved phenylalanine or tryptophan normally closing the CDR3 is absent here, so this likely arose from a read error. The V and J genes are TRBV6-1 and TRBJ1-2; D is perhaps TRBD1 (5 bases). The V end lost 1 base, the J end lost 0 bases, and 9 bases lay between the germline ends. Germline CDR1 MNHNS, CDR2 SASEGT. CDR3 length equals 15 residues. The CDR3 DNA reads as TGTGCCAGCAGTGAAGAGGGGACGGCTAACTATGGCTACACCCTC. Its protein is CASSEEGTANYGYTL.